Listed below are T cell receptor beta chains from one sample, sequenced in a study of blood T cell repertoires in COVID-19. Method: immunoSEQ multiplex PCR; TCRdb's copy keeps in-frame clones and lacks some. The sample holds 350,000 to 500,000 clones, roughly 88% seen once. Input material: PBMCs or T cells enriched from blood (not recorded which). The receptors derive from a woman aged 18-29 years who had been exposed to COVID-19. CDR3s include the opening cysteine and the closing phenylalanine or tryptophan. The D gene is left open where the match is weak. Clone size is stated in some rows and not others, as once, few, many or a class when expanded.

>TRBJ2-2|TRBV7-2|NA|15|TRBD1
TGTGCCAGCAGCTCGACAGGGGCGAACACCGGGGAGCTGTTTTTT
CASSSTGANTGELFF
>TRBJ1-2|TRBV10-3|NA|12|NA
TGTGCCATCAGAGGACAGACCTATGGCTACACCTTC
CAIRGQTYGYTF
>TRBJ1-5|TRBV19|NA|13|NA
TGTGCCAGTAGATATGGAGGCAATCAGCCCCAGCATTTT
CASRYGGNQPQHF
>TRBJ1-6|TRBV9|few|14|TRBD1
TGTGCCAGCAGCTTGGACAGGGCTAGTTCACCCCTCCACTTT
CASSLDRASSPLHF
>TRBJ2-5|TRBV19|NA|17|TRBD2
TGTGCCAGTAGTGCACTTAGCGGGGGAGGCCCCCTTGAGACCCAGTACTTC
CASSALSGGGPLETQYF
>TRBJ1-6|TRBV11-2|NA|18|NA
TGTGCCAGCAGCTCACCTGGGAGGGGAGAATCCTATAATTCACCCCTCCACTTT
CASSSPGRGESYNSPLHF
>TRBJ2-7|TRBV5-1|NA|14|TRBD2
TGCGCCAGCAGCCAGGGACTAGATGCCTACGAGCAGTACTTC
CASSQGLDAYEQYF
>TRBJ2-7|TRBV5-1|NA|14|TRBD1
TGCGCCAGCAGCTTAGCAGGGGGCGCGTACGAGCAGTACTTC
CASSLAGGAYEQYF
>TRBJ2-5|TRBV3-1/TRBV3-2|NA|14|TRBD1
TGTGCCAGCAGCTTAAACAGGGGGCTGGAGACCCAGTACTTC
CASSLNRGLETQYF
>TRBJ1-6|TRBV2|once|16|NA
TGTGCCAGCAGTGATGGGATAGGGGGTAGTGATTCACCCCTCCACTTT
CASSDGIGGSDSPLHF
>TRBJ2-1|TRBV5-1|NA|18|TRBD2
TGCGCCAGCAGCTTGTCGGGTGCGGGACTAGGCTCCTACAATGAGCAGTTCTTC
CASSLSGAGLGSYNEQFF
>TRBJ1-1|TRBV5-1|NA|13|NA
NA
CASILDRGTEAFF
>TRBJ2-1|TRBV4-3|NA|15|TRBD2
TGCGCCAGCAGCCAAGTAACTAGCGGGGGAAGTGAGCAGTTCTTC
CASSQVTSGGSEQFF
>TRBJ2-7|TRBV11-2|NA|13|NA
TGTGCCAGCAGCTTAATTCGGGGATGGGAGCAGTACTTC
CASSLIRGWEQYF
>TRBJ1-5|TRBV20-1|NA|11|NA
TGCAGTGCTAGGGGCAGTGAGCCCCAGCATTTT
CSARGSEPQHF